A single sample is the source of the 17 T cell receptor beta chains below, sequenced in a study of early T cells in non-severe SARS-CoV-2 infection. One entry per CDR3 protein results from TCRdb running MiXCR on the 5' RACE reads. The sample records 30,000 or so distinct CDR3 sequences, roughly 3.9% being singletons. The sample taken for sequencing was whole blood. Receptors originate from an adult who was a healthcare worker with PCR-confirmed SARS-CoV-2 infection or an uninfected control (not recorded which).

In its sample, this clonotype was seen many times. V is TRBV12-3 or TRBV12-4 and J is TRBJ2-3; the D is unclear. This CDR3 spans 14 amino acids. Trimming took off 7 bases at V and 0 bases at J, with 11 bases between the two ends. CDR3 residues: CASTPRASTDTQYF. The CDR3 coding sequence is TGTGCCAGCACCCCACGCGCTAGCACAGATACGCAGTATTTT.

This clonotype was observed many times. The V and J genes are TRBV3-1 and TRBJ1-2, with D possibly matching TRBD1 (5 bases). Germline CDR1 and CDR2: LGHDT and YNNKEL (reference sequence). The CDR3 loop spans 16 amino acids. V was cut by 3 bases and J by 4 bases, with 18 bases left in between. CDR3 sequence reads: CASSQRGGHKAYGYTF. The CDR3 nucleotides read TGTGCCAGCAGCCAGAGGGGAGGACACAAAGCCTATGGCTACACCTTC.

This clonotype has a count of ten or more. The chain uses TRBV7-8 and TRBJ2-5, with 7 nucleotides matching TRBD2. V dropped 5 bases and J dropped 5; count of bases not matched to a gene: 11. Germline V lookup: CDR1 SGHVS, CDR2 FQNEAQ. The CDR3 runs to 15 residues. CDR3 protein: CASSHRLALGETQYF. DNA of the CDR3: TGTGCCAGCAGCCACCGACTAGCTCTCGGGGAGACCCAGTACTTC.

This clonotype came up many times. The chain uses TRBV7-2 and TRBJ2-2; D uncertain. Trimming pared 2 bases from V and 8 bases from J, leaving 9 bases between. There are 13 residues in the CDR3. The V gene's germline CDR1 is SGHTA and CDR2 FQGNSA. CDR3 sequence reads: CASSLKATGELFF. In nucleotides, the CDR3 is TGTGCCAGCAGCTTAAAAGCTACAGGGGAGCTGTTTTTT. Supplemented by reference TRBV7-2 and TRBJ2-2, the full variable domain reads GAGVSQSPSNKVTEKGKDVELRCDPISGHTALYWYRQSLGQGLEFLIYFQGNSAPDKSGLPSDRFSAERTGGSVSTLTIQRTQQEDSAVYLCASSLKATGELFFGEGSRLTVL.

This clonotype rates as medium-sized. CDR3 sequence reads: CASSQDSGGSTEAFF. The CDR3 DNA sequence: TGTGCCAGCAGCCAAGATTCTGGGGGATCCACTGAAGCTTTCTTT. The genes are TRBV14 and TRBJ1-1, with D perhaps matching TRBD1 (5 bases). Germline CDR1 and CDR2: SGHDN and FVKESK. CDR3 length equals 15 residues. V was shortened by 0 bases and J by 4 bases, with 12 bases between the two germline ends. Variable domain in full (rest from reference TRBV14 and TRBJ1-1): EAGVTQFPSHSVIEKGQTVTLRCDPISGHDNLYWYRRVMGKEIKFLLHFVKESKQDESGMPNNRFLAERTGGTYSTLKVQPAELEDSGVYFCASSQDSGGSTEAFFGQGTRLTVV.

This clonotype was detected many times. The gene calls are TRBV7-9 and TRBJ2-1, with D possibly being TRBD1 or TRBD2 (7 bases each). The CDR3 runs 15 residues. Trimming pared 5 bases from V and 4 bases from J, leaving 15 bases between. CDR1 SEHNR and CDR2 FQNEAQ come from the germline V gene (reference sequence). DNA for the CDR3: TGTGCCAGCAGCCCAGCGGGACAGAAATACAATGAGCAGTTCTTC. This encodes CASSPAGQKYNEQFF.

The CDR3 loop reads CASRGKANGYTF. Here the CDR3 DNA reads TGTGCCAGCCGGGGGAAAGCAAATGGCTACACCTTC. This chain links TRBV2 with TRBJ1-2, with D possibly matching TRBD1 (5 bases). The CDR3 is made up of 12 amino acids. CDR1 is SNHLY and CDR2 is FYNNEI in the germline V gene. Trimming took 8 bases from V and 6 from J, leaving 13 bases between them.

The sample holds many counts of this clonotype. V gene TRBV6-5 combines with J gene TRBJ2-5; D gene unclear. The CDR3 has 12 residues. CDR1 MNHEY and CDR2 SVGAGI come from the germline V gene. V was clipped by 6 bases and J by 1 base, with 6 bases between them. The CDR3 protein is CASSSPQETQYF. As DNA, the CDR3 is TGTGCCAGCAGCTCACCCCAAGAGACCCAGTACTTC.

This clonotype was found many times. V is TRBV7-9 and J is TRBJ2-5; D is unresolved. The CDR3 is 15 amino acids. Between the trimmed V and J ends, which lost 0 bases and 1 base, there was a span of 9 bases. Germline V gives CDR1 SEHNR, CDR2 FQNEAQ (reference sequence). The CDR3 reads CASSLARVVQETQYF. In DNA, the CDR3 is TGTGCCAGCAGCTTAGCCCGGGTGGTCCAAGAGACCCAGTACTTC. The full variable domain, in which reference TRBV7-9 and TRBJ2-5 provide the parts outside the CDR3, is DTGVSQNPRHKITKRGQNVTFRCDPISEHNRLYWYRQTLGQGPEFLTYFQNEAQLEKSRLLSDRFSAERPKGSFSTLEIQRTEQGDSAMYLCASSLARVVQETQYFGPGTRLLVL.

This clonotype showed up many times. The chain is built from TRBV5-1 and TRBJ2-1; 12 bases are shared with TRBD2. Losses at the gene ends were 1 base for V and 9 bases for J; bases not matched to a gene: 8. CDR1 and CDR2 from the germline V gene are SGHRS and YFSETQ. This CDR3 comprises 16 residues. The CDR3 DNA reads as TGCGCCAGCAGCTTGATGGCTCTAGCGGGGGGGATTGAGCAGTTCTTC. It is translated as CASSLMALAGGIEQFF.

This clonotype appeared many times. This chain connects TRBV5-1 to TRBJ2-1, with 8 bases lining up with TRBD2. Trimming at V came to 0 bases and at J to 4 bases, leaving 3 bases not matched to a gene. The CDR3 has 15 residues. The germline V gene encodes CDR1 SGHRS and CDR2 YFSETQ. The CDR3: CASSLAPSGYNEQFF. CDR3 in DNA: TGCGCCAGCAGCTTGGCGCCTAGCGGGTACAATGAGCAGTTCTTC.

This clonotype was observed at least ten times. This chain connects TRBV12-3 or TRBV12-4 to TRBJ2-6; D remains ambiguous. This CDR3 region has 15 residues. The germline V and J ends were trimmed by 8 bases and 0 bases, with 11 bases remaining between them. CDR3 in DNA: TGTGCCAGCTCGGCTCAACCCTCTGGGGCCAACGTCCTGACTTTC. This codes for CASSAQPSGANVLTF.

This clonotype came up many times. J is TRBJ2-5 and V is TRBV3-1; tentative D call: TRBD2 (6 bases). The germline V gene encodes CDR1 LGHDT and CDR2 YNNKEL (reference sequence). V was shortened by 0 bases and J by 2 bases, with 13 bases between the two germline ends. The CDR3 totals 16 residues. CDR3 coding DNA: TGTGCCAGCAGCCAAGATAACGGACTAACACAAGAGACCCAGTACTTC. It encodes CASSQDNGLTQETQYF.

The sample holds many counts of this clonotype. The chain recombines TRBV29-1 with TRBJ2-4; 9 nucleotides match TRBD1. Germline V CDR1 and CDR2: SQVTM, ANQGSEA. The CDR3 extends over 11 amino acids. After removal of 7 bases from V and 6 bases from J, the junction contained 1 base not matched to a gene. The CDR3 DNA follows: TGCAGCGCGGGACAGGGAAACATTCAGTACTTC. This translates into CSAGQGNIQYF. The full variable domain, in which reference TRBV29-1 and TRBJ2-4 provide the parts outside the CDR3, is SAVISQKPSRDICQRGTSLTIQCQVDSQVTMMFWYRQQPGQSLTLIATANQGSEATYESGFVIDKFPISRPNLTFSTLTVSNMSPEDSSIYLCSAGQGNIQYFGAGTRLSVL.

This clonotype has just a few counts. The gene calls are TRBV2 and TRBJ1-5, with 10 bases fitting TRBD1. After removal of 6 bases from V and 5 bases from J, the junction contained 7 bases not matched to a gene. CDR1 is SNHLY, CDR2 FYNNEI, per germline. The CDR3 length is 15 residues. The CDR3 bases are TGTGCCAGCAGCGGCGGGACAGGGGAGGATCAGCCCCAGCATTTT. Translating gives CASSGGTGEDQPQHF.

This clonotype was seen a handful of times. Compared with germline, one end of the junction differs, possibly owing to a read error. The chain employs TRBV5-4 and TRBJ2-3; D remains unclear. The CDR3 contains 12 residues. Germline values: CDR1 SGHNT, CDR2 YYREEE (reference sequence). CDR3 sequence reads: CVSSRSTDTQYF. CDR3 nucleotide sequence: TGTGTCAGCAGCAGAAGCACAGATACGCAGTATTTT.

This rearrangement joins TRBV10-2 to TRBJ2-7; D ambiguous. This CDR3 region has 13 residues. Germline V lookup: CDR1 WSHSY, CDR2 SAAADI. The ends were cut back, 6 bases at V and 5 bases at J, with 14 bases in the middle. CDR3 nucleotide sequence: TGCGCCAGCAGGGATTTTGAGTTCCACGAGCAGTACTTC. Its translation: CASRDFEFHEQYF.